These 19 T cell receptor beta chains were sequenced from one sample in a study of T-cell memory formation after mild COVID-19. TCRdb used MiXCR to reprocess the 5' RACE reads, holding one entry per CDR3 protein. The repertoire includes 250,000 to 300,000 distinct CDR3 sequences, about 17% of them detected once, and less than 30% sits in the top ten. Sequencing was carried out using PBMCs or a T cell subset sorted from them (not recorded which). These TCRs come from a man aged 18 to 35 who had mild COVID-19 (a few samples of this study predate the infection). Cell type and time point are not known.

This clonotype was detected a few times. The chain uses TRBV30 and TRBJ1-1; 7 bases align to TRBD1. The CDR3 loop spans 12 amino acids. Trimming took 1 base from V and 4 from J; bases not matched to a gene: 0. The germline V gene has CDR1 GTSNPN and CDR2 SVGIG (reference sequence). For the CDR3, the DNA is TGTGCCTGGAGTGCAGGGGGCACTGAAGCTTTCTTT. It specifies CAWSAGGTEAFF.

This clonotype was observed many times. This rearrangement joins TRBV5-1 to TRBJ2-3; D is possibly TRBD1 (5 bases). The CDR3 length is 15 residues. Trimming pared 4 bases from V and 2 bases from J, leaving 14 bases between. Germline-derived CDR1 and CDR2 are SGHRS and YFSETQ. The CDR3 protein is CASSTNTGNTDTQYF. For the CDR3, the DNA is TGCGCCAGCAGCACCAACACAGGAAACACAGATACGCAGTATTTT.

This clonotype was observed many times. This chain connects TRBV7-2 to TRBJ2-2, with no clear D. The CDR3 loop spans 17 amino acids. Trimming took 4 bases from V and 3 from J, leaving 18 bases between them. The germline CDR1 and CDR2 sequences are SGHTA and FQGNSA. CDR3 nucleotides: TGTGCCAGCAGCTCCCGTGAAGGGCGGACGTACACCGGGGAGCTGTTTTTT. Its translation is CASSSREGRTYTGELFF.

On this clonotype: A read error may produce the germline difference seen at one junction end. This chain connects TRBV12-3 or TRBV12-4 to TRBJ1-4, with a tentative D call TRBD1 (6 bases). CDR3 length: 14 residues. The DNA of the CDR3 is TGTGCCAGCAGCATGGACCAGGGGATTGAAAAACTGATTTTT. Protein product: CASSMDQGIEKLIF.

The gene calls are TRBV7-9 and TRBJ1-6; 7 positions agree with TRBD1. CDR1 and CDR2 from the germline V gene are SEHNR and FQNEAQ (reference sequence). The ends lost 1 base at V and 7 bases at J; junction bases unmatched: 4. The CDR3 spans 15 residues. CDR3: CASSLEEGANSPLHF. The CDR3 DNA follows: TGTGCCAGCAGCTTAGAGGAGGGGGCCAATTCACCCCTCCACTTT.

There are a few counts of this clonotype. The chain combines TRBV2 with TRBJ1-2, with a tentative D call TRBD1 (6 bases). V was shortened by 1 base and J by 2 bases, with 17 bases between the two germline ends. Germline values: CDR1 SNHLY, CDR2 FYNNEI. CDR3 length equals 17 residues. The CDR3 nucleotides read TGTGCCAGCAGTGAAGGTCCGGGGGGGGCCTACAACTATGGCTACACCTTC. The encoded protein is CASSEGPGGAYNYGYTF.

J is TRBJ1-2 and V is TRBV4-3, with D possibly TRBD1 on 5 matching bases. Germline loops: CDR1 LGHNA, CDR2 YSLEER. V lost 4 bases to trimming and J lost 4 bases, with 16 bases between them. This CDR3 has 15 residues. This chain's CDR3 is CASSPRQQRGYGYTF. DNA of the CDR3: TGCGCCAGCAGCCCGCGACAGCAGAGAGGCTATGGCTACACCTTC.

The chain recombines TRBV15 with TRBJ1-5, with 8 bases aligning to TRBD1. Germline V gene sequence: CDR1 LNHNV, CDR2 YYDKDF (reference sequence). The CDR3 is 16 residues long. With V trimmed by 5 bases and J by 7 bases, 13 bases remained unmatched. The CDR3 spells CATSGRRTGSEQPQHF. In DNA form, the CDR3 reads TGTGCCACCAGCGGCCGCCGGACAGGGTCCGAACAGCCCCAGCATTTT.

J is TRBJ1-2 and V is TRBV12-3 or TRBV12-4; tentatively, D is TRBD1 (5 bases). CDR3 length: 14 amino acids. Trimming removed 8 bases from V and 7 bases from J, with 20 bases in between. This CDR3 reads CASGPGRGIGGYTF. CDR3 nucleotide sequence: TGTGCCAGCGGACCCGGACGGGGGATCGGTGGCTACACCTTC.

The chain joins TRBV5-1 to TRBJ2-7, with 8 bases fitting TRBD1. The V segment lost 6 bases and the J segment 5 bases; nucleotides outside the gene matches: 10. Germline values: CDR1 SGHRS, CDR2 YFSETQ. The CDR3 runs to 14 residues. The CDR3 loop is CASTDRGAMNEQYF. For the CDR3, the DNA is TGCGCCAGCACCGACAGGGGAGCTATGAACGAGCAGTACTTC.

This CDR3 reads CASSYRGLVNTEAFF. The CDR3 bases are TGTGCCAGCAGTTACCGGGGGCTGGTGAACACTGAAGCTTTCTTT. This rearrangement joins TRBV6-2 or TRBV6-3 to TRBJ1-1, with D tentatively TRBD1 (6 bases). The germline V gene has CDR1 MNHEY and CDR2 SVGEGT. The germline V and J ends were trimmed by 2 bases and 0 bases, with 10 bases remaining between them. This CDR3 region has 15 residues.

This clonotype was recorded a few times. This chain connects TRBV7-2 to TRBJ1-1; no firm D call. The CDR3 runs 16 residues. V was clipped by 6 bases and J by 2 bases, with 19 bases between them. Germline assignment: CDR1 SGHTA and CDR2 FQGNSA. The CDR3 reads CASRPHQTPGNTEAFF. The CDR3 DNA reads TGTGCCAGCAGACCCCATCAAACCCCGGGAAACACTGAAGCTTTCTTT.

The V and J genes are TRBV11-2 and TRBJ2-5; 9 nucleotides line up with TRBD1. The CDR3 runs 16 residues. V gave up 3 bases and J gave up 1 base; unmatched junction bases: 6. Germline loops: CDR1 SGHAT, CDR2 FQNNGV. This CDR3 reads CASSFGTGTPQETQYF. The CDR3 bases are TGTGCCAGCAGCTTCGGGACAGGGACCCCCCAAGAGACCCAGTACTTC.

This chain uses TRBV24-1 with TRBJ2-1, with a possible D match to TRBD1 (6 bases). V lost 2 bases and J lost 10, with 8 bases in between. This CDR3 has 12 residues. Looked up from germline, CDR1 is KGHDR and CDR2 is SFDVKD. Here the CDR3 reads CATSDSGTEQFF. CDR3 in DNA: TGTGCCACCAGTGATTCCGGGACAGAGCAGTTCTTC.

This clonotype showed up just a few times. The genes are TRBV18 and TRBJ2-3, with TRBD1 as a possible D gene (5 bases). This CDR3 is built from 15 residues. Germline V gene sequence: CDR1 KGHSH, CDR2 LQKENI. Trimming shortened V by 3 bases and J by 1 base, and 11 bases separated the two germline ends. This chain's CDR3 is CASSPSQGRTDTQYF. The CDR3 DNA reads TGTGCCAGCTCACCTTCGCAGGGCCGCACAGATACGCAGTATTTT.

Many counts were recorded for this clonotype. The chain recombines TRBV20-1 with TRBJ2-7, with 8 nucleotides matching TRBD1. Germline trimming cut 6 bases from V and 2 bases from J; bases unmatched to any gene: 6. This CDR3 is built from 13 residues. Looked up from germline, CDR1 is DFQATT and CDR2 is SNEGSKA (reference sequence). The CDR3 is CSARDRRTYEQYF. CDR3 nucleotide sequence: TGCAGTGCCCGGGACAGGCGCACCTACGAGCAGTACTTC.

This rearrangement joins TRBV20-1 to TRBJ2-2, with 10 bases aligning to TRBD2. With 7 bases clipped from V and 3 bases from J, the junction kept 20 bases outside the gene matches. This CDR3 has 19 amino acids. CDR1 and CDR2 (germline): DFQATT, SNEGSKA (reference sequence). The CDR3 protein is CSDLLGAGGQVGDTGELFF. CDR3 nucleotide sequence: TGCAGTGACTTACTGGGAGCGGGGGGGCAAGTCGGCGACACCGGGGAGCTGTTTTTT.

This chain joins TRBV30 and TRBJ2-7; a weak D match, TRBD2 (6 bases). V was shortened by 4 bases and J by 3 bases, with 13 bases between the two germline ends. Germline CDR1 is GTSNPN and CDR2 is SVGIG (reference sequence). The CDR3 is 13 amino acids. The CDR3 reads CAWIGGEDYEQYF. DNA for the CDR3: TGTGCCTGGATAGGAGGGGAAGACTACGAGCAGTACTTC.

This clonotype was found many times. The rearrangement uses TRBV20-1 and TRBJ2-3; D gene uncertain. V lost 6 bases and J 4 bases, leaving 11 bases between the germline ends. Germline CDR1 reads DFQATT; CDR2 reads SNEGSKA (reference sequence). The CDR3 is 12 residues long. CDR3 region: CSAASGSDTQYF. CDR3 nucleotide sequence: TGCAGTGCCGCATCCGGTTCAGATACGCAGTATTTT.